These T cell receptor beta chains were read from a single sample in a study of STAT3 mutations in large granular lymphocyte leukemia. The data were produced by immunoSEQ multiplex PCR, yet TCRdb's version contains in-frame clones alone and is incomplete. The table shows under 1,500 clones, with 2.3% occurring only once. Sequencing was performed on PBMCs. These receptors were obtained from a human donor with T large granular lymphocyte leukemia. Some clones in this sample may be carry-over from other donors' samples. The CDR3 runs from the conserved cysteine through the conserved F or W. The D gene is left open where the match is weak. A clone size is listed for some rows: how often the clone was seen (once, few, many), or a class if it is expanded.

clone size	V gene	J gene	D gene	CDR3 length	CDR3 protein	CDR3 DNA
NA	TRBV9	TRBJ1-2	NA	13	CASSPGTSQGYTF	TGTGCCAGCAGCCCAGGGACAAGCCAAGGCTACACCTTC
NA	TRBV30	TRBJ1-2	NA	15	CAWSPAGGSSIGYTF	TGTGCCTGGAGTCCCGCGGGGGGGAGCTCGATTGGCTACACCTTC
NA	TRBV7-9	TRBJ1-1	NA	14	CASMGPMRNTEAFF	TGTGCCAGCATGGGGCCTATGAGGAACACTGAAGCTTTCTTT
few	TRBV29-1	TRBJ2-7	NA	16	CSVEDARETASYEQYF	TGCAGCGTTGAAGATGCGAGGGAGACAGCTTCTTACGAGCAGTACTTC
NA	TRBV7-6	TRBJ2-7	NA	12	CASSLPQAEQYF	TGTGCCAGCAGCTTACCACAGGCCGAGCAGTACTTC
few	TRBV18	TRBJ1-6	NA	15	CASSRTGQTDSPLHF	TGTGCCAGCTCACGAACGGGGCAAACGGATTCACCCCTCCACTTT
NA	TRBV20-1	TRBJ1-5	NA	10	CSADTQPQHF	TGCAGTGCTGACACTCAGCCCCAGCATTTT
large	TRBV30	TRBJ1-6	NA	17	CAWTPGGVGTYNSPLHF	TGTGCCTGGACCCCCGGAGGGGTGGGGACCTATAATTCACCCCTCCACTTT
NA	TRBV5-1	TRBJ1-4	NA	13	CASSWGLNEKLFF	TGCGCCAGCAGCTGGGGGCTCAATGAAAAACTGTTTTTT
medium-sized	TRBV5-4	TRBJ2-5	TRBD2	17	CASSTGGTSGTVATQYF	TGTGCCAGCAGCACTGGCGGGACTAGCGGGACCGTGGCGACCCAGTACTTC
hyperexpanded	TRBV4-1	TRBJ1-2	NA	14	CASSQGVINYGYTF	TGCGCCAGCAGCCAAGGGGTAATTAACTATGGCTACACCTTC
NA	TRBV30	TRBJ1-2	NA	12	CAWSVMGGGYTF	TGTGCCTGGAGTGTGATGGGCGGTGGCTACACCTTC
NA	TRBV15	TRBJ2-7	TRBD1	15	CATSRGVDRGDEQYF	TGTGCCACCAGCAGGGGGGTGGACAGGGGAGATGAGCAGTACTTC
few	TRBV18	TRBJ2-6	NA	14	CASSPLEGANVLTF	TGTGCCAGCTCCCCCCTGGAAGGGGCCAACGTCCTGACTTTC
few	TRBV30	TRBJ2-7	NA	11	CAWAEGYEQYF	TGTGCCTGGGCAGAGGGCTACGAGCAGTACTTC
NA	TRBV4-1	TRBJ2-7	NA	17	CASSQELAGWSSYEQYF	TGCGCCAGCAGCCAAGAGTTGGCGGGATGGAGCTCCTACGAGCAGTACTTC
medium-sized	TRBV30	TRBJ2-3	NA	12	CAWEGGTDTQYF	TGTGCCTGGGAGGGGGGCACAGATACGCAGTATTTT
NA	TRBV7-9	TRBJ1-2	NA	15	CASIPSGNQAHGYTF	TGTGCCAGCATCCCCTCGGGGAACCAAGCACATGGCTACACCTTC
few	TRBV30	TRBJ1-2	TRBD1	13	CAWRQGPNYGYTF	TGTGCCTGGAGACAGGGGCCTAACTATGGCTACACCTTC
NA	TRBV29-1	TRBJ2-7	NA	11	CSVDWRGEQYF	TGCAGCGTTGACTGGCGGGGCGAGCAGTACTTC
few	TRBV30	TRBJ2-7	NA	14	CAWSVWRGTYEQYF	TGTGCCTGGAGTGTTTGGCGGGGAACCTACGAGCAGTACTTC
NA	TRBV7-9	TRBJ2-7	NA	12	CASSLLAYEQYF	TGTGCCAGCAGCTTATTGGCCTACGAGCAGTACTTC
NA	TRBV28	TRBJ2-7	TRBD2	17	CASSLTSGLALSYEQYF	TGTGCCAGCAGTCTCACCTCGGGACTAGCGCTTTCCTACGAGCAGTACTTC
few	TRBV29-1	TRBJ2-5	NA	12	CSVDTDQETQYF	TGCAGCGTTGACACAGACCAAGAGACCCAGTACTTC
few	TRBV4-2	TRBJ2-7	NA	14	CASSQDRLVYEQYF	TGTGCCAGCAGCCAAGATAGGCTAGTCTACGAGCAGTACTTC
few	TRBV5-1	TRBJ2-3	NA	14	CASSGGLGTDTQYF	TGCGCTTCAAGTGGGGGGCTGGGCACAGATACGCAGTATTTT
few	TRBV30	TRBJ1-6	NA	12	CAWSVENSPLHF	TGTGCCTGGAGTGTAGAGAATTCACCCCTCCACTTT
NA	TRBV18	TRBJ1-4	NA	14	CASSTTGLDEKLFF	TGTGCCAGCTCAACTACAGGGTTGGATGAAAAACTGTTTTTT
NA	TRBV29-1	TRBJ2-4	NA	14	CSVEGELAKNIQYF	TGCAGCGTTGAAGGGGAATTAGCCAAAAACATTCAGTACTTC
medium-sized	TRBV7-9	TRBJ1-2	NA	11	CASSARGGYTF	TGTGCCAGCAGCGCCAGAGGTGGCTACACCTTC
NA	TRBV30	TRBJ2-5	NA	14	CAWSVSGNQETQYF	TGTGCCTGGAGTGTAAGCGGAAACCAAGAGACCCAGTACTTC
NA	TRBV20-1	TRBJ2-1	NA	11	CSARGHNEQFF	TGCAGTGCTAGAGGCCACAATGAGCAGTTCTTC
NA	TRBV29-1	TRBJ2-6	NA	15	CSVEASGSGANVLTF	TGCAGCGTTGAAGCCTCAGGGTCTGGGGCCAACGTCCTGACTTTC
few	TRBV7-9	TRBJ2-7	TRBD2	16	CASSRGGAGASYEQYF	TGTGCCAGCAGCCGGGGGGGAGCGGGGGCCTCCTACGAGCAGTACTTC
NA	TRBV5-4	TRBJ2-5	TRBD1	14	CASSLGTGVETQYF	TGTGCCAGCAGCTTGGGGACAGGGGTCGAGACCCAGTACTTC
few	TRBV19	TRBJ2-5	NA	14	CASSELVTGATQYF	TGTGCCAGTAGTGAACTAGTTACGGGGGCGACCCAGTACTTC
NA	TRBV2	TRBJ2-7	TRBD1	13	CASSAGQGREQYF	TGTGCCAGCAGTGCGGGACAGGGAAGGGAGCAGTACTTC
NA	TRBV29-1	TRBJ1-1	TRBD1	11	CSVDRGIEAFF	TGCAGCGTGGACAGGGGAATCGAAGCTTTCTTT
NA	TRBV7-9	TRBJ2-5	NA	13	CASSLTGEGTQYF	TGTGCCAGCAGCTTAACTGGGGAAGGGACCCAGTACTTC
NA	TRBV5-1	TRBJ2-1	NA	15	CASSPVQPRYNEQFF	TGCGCCAGCAGCCCCGTCCAGCCCAGATACAATGAGCAGTTCTTC